The 9 T cell receptor beta chains given below trace back to one sample, sequenced in a study of identical twins. From the 5' RACE reads, TCRdb called clonotypes with MiXCR, one entry per CDR3 protein. This sample has about 1.7 million distinct CDR3 sequences; more than 30% occur once, and the top ten carry roughly 0.3%. Sequencing input: cord blood. The receptors come from a newborn girl in good health.

The chain is built from TRBV20-1 and TRBJ1-5; the D is unclear. The CDR3 is 13 amino acids. The germline CDR1 and CDR2 sequences are DFQATT and SNEGSKA (reference sequence). Trimming pared 1 base from V and 4 bases from J, leaving 8 bases between. CDR3 DNA: TGCAGTGCTAGAGGGCAGGAGAATCAGCCCCAGCATTTT. It yields the protein CSARGQENQPQHF.

Regarding this clonotype: At one end the junction does not follow the germline gene, possibly because of a read error. This sequence joins TRBV25-1 and TRBJ1-5; TRBD1 might be the D (6 bases). Germline V gene lookup returns CDR1 MGHDK and CDR2 SYGVNS. CDR3 length equals 16 residues. CDR3 sequence reads: CAGSESGAPWDQPQHF. CDR3 bases: TGTGCCGGCAGTGAATCGGGGGCCCCCTGGGATCAGCCCCAGCATTTT.

About this clonotype itself: This sequence may be a read error, since a much larger clone differs from it by one base. The J gene is TRBJ2-1, the V gene TRBV4-1; 8 bases agree with TRBD2. TRBJ2-7 explains the end of the DNA better; the J call may be wrong. Germline CDR1 and CDR2: MGHRA and YSYEKL. The CDR3 is 16 amino acids. CDR3 in amino acids: CASSWPGGRSYNEQYF. CDR3 bases: TGCGCCAGCAGTTGGCCGGGAGGGCGTTCCTACAATGAGCAGTACTTC.

V and J are TRBV5-1 and TRBJ1-1; D gene ambiguous. Germline-derived CDR1 and CDR2 are SGHRS and YFSETQ. The CDR3 is 15 residues long. V was shortened by 0 bases and J by 0 bases, with 9 bases between the two germline ends. The CDR3 sequence: CASSLVVSMNTEAFF. CDR3 nucleotides: TGCGCCAGCAGCTTGGTTGTCAGTATGAACACTGAAGCTTTCTTT.

This clonotype has only a few counts. The chain recombines TRBV24-1 with TRBJ2-1; the D is unclear. Trimming pared 2 bases from V and 4 bases from J, leaving 2 bases between. The CDR3 contains 12 residues. The germline V gene has CDR1 KGHDR and CDR2 SFDVKD. The chain's CDR3 is CATSDSYNEQFF. The CDR3 bases are TGTGCCACCAGTGATTCTTACAATGAGCAGTTCTTC.

This clonotype turned up a few times. J is TRBJ2-7 and V is TRBV10-3, with D maybe TRBD1 (5 bases). V gave up 2 bases and J gave up 0 bases, with 11 bases separating them. The CDR3 extends over 15 amino acids. Germline V gene data show CDR1 as ENHRY and CDR2 as SYGVKD. The CDR3 region has the DNA TGTGCCATCAGTGAGGCAGGGAAGAGCTCCTACGAGCAGTACTTC. Protein: CAISEAGKSSYEQYF.

The rearrangement joins TRBV7-2 to TRBJ2-1; 10 bases match TRBD2. With V trimmed by 4 bases and J by 0 bases, 15 bases remained unmatched. The germline gives CDR1 SGHTA, CDR2 FQGNSA. This CDR3 region has 20 residues. The CDR3 reads CASSSPSGTSVQGSYNEQFF. In DNA form, the CDR3 reads TGTGCCAGCAGCTCACCTTCCGGGACTAGCGTCCAAGGCTCCTACAATGAGCAGTTCTTC.

The rearrangement joins TRBV19 to TRBJ2-1; D may be TRBD2 (6 bases). CDR1 and CDR2 (germline): LNHDA, SQIVND (reference sequence). Trimming took off 5 bases at V and 3 bases at J, with 11 bases between the two ends. The CDR3 contains 14 residues. Here the CDR3 DNA reads TGTGCCAGTAGTGACGGGACTGACTACAATGAGCAGTTCTTC. This translates into CASSDGTDYNEQFF.

As regards this clonotype: One junction end does not reproduce the germline sequence, and a read error may be involved. The chain employs TRBV6-1 and TRBJ2-5, with D perhaps matching TRBD1 or TRBD2 (5 bases each). TRBJ2-7 matches the DNA end more closely, so the J call is doubtful. The CDR3 consists of 15 residues. In germline, CDR1 is MNHNS, CDR2 SASEGT. CDR3 bases: TGTGCCAACAGTGAAGCCCACGTTGGGGGCTACGAGCAGTACTTC. It specifies CANSEAHVGGYEQYF.